This T cell receptor (beta chain) was captured in a study of tumor and adjacent non-tumor tissue in lung cancer. Study-level information: Each sample yielded around 4 million productive TCRbeta reads on average.

Germline values: CDR1 MNHEY, CDR2 SVGAGI. The CDR3 is 11 residues long. Three rounds of nested PCR, following a modified ARM-PCR protocol, produced the TCRbeta library. In TCRdb, the multiplex PCR reads were re-called with MiXCR into one record per CDR3 protein. The table includes about 82,000 distinct CDR3 sequences, roughly 80% detected once. In the case of this clonotype: At one end the junction does not follow the germline gene, possibly because of a read error.

RNA was extracted from bulk tissue without any cell sorting. The receptor's source is a woman in her forties or fifties with non-small cell lung cancer. The chain uses TRBV6-5 and TRBJ1-1; D not certain. Material for sequencing was lung tumor tissue. In nucleotides, the CDR3 is TGTACCAGCAGTTATCGTACTGAAGCTTTCTTT. Amino acids: CTSSYRTEAFF.